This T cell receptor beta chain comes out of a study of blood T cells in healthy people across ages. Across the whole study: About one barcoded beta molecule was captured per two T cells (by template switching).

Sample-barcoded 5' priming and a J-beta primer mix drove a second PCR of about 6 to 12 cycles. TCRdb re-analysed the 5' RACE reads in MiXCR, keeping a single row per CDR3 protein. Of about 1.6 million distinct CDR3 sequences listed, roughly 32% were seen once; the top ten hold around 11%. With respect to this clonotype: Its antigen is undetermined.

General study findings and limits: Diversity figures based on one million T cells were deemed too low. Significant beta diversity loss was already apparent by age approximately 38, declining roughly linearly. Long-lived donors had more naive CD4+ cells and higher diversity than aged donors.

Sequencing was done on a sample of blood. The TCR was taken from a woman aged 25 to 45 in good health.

The CDR3 nucleotides read TGTGCCATCAGTGGGTTCAGTTCGGGAGCCTACAATGAGCAGTTCTTC. Protein sequence: CAISGFSSGAYNEQFF. This chain uses TRBV10-3 with TRBJ2-1; D possibly corresponds to TRBD2 (6 bases). The CDR3 totals 16 residues. Germline V gives CDR1 ENHRY, CDR2 SYGVKD. V was trimmed by 4 bases and J by 2 bases, leaving 15 bases between them.